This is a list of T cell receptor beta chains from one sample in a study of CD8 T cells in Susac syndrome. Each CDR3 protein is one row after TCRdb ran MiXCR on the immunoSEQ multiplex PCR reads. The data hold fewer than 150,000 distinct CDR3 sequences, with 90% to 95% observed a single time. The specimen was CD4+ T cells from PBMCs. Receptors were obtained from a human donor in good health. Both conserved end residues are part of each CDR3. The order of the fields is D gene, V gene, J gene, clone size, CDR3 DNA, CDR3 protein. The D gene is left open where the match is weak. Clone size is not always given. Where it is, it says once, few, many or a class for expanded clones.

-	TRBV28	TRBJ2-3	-	TGTGCCAGCAGTTTGTCCTTACTAGCCCGCACAGATACGCAGTATTTT	CASSLSLLARTDTQYF
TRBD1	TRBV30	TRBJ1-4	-	TGTGCCTGGAGTCGACAGGGCCCTAATGAAAAACTGTTTTTT	CAWSRQGPNEKLFF
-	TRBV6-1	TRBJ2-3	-	TGTGCCAGCAGGCCCAGCGTCCTCACAGATACGCAGTATTTT	CASRPSVLTDTQYF
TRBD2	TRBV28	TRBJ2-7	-	TGTGCCAGCAGTCGGACTAGCGGGAGGGGTTACGAGCAGTACTTC	CASSRTSGRGYEQYF
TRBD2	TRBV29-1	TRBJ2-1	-	TGCAGCGTTGTGGCTAGCGGGAGAAATGAGCAGTTCTTC	CSVVASGRNEQFF
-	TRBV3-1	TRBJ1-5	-	TGTGCCAGCAGCCAAGCCGAAAGCGGGCCCCAGCATTTT	CASSQAESGPQHF
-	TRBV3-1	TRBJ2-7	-	TGTGCCAGCAGCCAAGTCCGGGGGCGGACCTACGAGCAGTACTTC	CASSQVRGRTYEQYF
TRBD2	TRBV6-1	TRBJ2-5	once	TGTGCCAGCCTCCCACTTGGCACTAGCGGCCAAGAGACCCAGTACTTC	CASLPLGTSGQETQYF
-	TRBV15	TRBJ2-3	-	TGTGCCACCAGCAGAGATGTAGGGGTGGGAGATACGCAGTATTTT	CATSRDVGVGDTQYF
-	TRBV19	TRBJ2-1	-	TGTGCCAGTATCGGTCCGAAGGACAATGAGCAGTTCTTC	CASIGPKDNEQFF
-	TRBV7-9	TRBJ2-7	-	TGTGCCAGCAGCCTCTACCAGGGGTACGAGCAGTACTTC	CASSLYQGYEQYF
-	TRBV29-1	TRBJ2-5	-	TGCAGCGTTAAGCCCGGGGAAGAGACCCAGTACTTC	CSVKPGEETQYF
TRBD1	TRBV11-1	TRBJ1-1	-	TGTGCCAGCAGCTTAGAGGGACAGCTCACTGAAGCTTTCTTT	CASSLEGQLTEAFF
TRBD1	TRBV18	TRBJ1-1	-	TGTGCCAGCTCCCTACAGGGGGCTAAGAACACTGAAGCTTTCTTT	CASSLQGAKNTEAFF
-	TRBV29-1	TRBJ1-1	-	TGCACCGTCCGACAGTCGCCGGGGGTTGAAGCTTTCTTT	CTVRQSPGVEAFF
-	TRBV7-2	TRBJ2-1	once	TGTGCCAGCAGCTTAGACAAGCGAAAGCAGTTCTTC	CASSLDKRKQFF
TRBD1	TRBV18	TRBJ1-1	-	TGTGCCAGCTCTCAGCAGGGGGGGGACACTGAAGCTTTCTTT	CASSQQGGDTEAFF
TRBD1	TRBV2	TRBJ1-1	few	TGTGCCAGCAGTTACAGGGGTAACACTGAAGCTTTCTTT	CASSYRGNTEAFF
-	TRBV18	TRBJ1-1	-	TGTGCCAGCTCACCAGGAGCGGGAGGGAACACTGAAGCTTTCTTT	CASSPGAGGNTEAFF
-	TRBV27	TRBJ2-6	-	TGTGCCAGCCGCGGGGTCACTGGGGCCAACGTCCTGACTTTC	CASRGVTGANVLTF
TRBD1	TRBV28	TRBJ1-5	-	TGTGCCAGCAGCCCAGGACAGGTCAATCAGCCCCAGCATTTT	CASSPGQVNQPQHF
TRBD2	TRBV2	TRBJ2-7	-	TGTGCCAGCAGGGGGGGACTAGCGGGAATCTACGAGCAGTACTTC	CASRGGLAGIYEQYF
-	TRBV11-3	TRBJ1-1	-	TGTGCCAGCAGCTTCAGGGCGGGAGGTGAAGCTTTCTTT	CASSFRAGGEAFF
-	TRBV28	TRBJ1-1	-	TGTGCCAGCAGTTCCACTGCACTGAACACTGAAGCTTTCTTT	CASSSTALNTEAFF
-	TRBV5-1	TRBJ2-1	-	TGCGCCAGCAGCTCTCTGACTCAATACAATGAGCAGTTCTTC	CASSSLTQYNEQFF
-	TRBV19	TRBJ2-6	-	TGTGCCAGTAGTTTGCAATTCCAGAACTCTGGGGCCAACGTCCTGACTTTC	CASSLQFQNSGANVLTF
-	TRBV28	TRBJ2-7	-	TGTGCCAGCAGTTTATTCCTTATCGGCGAGCAGTACTTC	CASSLFLIGEQYF
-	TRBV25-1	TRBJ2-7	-	TGTGCCAGCACAAAAGGGTACTACGAGCAGTACTTC	CASTKGYYEQYF
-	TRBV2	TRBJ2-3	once	TGTGCCAGCGGGCGAGATACGCAGTATTTT	CASGRDTQYF
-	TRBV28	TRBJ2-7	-	TGTGCCAGCAGTACCGGGGGACCCCCCTACGAGCAGTACTTC	CASSTGGPPYEQYF
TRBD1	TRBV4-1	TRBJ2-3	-	TGCGCCAGCAGCCAAGATCCGGGACAGGCCGTCGCAACAGATACGCAGTATTTT	CASSQDPGQAVATDTQYF
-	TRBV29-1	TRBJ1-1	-	TGCAGCGCGGGACCGAACACAATGAACACTGAAGCTTTCTTT	CSAGPNTMNTEAFF
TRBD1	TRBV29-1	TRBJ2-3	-	TGCAGCGCCCAAACCGGGACAGTGGCAGATACGCAGTATTTT	CSAQTGTVADTQYF
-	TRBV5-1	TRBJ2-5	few	TGCGCCAGCAGCCCGGAGGGGACCCTGAGCAGAGAGACCCAGTACTTC	CASSPEGTLSRETQYF
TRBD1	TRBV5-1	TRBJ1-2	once	TGCGCCAGCAGCGTCCGGGACAGGGGAAGAAGTGGCTACACCTTC	CASSVRDRGRSGYTF
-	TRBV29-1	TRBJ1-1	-	TGCAGCGTTGAACCACCGGGACGGGAGAAAGCTTTCTTT	CSVEPPGREKAFF
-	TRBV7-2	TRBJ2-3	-	TGTGCCAGCACCAACCGAAGGACAGATACGCAGTATTTT	CASTNRRTDTQYF
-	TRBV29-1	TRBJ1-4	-	TGCAGCGCTTTGACTGCTTCAAATGAAAAACTGTTTTTT	CSALTASNEKLFF
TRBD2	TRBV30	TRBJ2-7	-	TGTGCCTGGGAGCGGGAGGGCCTCTACGAGCAGTACTTC	CAWEREGLYEQYF
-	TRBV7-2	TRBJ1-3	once	TGTGCCAGCAGCTCTTGGGGCCCCTCTGGAAACACCATATATTTT	CASSSWGPSGNTIYF
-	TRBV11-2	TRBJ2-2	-	TGTGCCAGCAGCTCGGGAGTTCGTAGCACCGGGGAGCTGTTTTTT	CASSSGVRSTGELFF
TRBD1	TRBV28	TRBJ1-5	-	TGTGCCAGCAGTATGTGGACAGGGAGCAATCAGCCCCAGCATTTT	CASSMWTGSNQPQHF
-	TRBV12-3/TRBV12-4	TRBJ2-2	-	TGTGCCAGCAGGACGTCGGGGCGAGAAAACACCGGGGAGCTGTTTTTT	CASRTSGRENTGELFF
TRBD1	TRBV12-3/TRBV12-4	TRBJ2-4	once	TGTGCCAGCGCGACAGGGGACTGGGGCAAAAACATTCAGTACTTC	CASATGDWGKNIQYF
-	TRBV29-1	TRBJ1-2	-	TGCAGCGTTTTCGACAGCTATTATGGCTACACCTTC	CSVFDSYYGYTF
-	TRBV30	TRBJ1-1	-	TGTGCCTGGAGTGCGGAGACAGAAGCTTTCTTT	CAWSAETEAFF
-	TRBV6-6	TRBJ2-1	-	TGTGCCAGCAGTTACGCGGGAAGCTCCTACAATGAGCAGTTCTTC	CASSYAGSSYNEQFF
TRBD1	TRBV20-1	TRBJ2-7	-	TGCAGTGCGGTGGGACAGCTAGACGAGCAGTACTTC	CSAVGQLDEQYF